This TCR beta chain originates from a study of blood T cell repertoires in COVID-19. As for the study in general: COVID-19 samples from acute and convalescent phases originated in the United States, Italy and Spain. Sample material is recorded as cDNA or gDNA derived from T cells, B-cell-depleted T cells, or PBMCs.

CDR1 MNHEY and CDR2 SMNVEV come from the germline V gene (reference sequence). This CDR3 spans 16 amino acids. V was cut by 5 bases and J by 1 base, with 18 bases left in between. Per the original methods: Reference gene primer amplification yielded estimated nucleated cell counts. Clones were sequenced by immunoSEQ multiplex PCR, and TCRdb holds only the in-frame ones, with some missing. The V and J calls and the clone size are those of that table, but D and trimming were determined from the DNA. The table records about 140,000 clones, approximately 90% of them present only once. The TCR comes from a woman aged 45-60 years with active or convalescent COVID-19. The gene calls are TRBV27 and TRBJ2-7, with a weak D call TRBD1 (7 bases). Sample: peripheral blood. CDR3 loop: CASSIYGGTASYEQYF. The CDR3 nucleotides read TGTGCCAGCAGTATATATGGGGGGACAGCTTCCTACGAGCAGTACTTC.